The present T cell receptor (beta chain) was sequenced within a study of cytomegalovirus exposure and HLA in healthy donors. Findings and limits, study-wide: An assumption of roughly uniform sequencing depth across donors underlay the presence/absence analyses.

Concerning this clone: What it binds is not known.

Amplification used 60 Vbeta primers and 13 Jbeta primers. TCRdb's copy holds only in-frame clones and misses some; the assay was immunoSEQ multiplex PCR. Among roughly 180,000 clones, around 80% were seen once, and the ten largest hold roughly 4.7%. Sequenced input: PBMCs. The receptor was derived from a woman aged 50 to 65 in good health and CMV-seropositive.

CDR3 nucleotide sequence: TGTGCCAGCAGTGAAGACCGCGAATATGGCTACACCTTC. Translated, it gives CASSEDREYGYTF. V and J are TRBV2 and TRBJ1-2; D is unclear. Trimming pared 1 base from V and 5 bases from J, leaving 8 bases between. Germline-derived CDR1 and CDR2 are SNHLY and FYNNEI. The CDR3 runs to 13 residues. Drawing the rest from reference TRBV2 and TRBJ1-2, the complete variable domain is EPEVTQTPSHQVTQMGQEVILRCVPISNHLYFYWYRQILGQKVEFLVSFYNNEISEKSEIFDDQFSVERPDGSNFTLKIRSTKLEDSAMYFCASSEDREYGYTFGSGTRLTVV.